This record covers a single T cell receptor (beta chain). What antigen it recognizes has not been identified. Base qualities are missing; no much larger clone stands one base away. Whole blood was collected in K2EDTA tubes by collaborating institutions according to the institutions' own protocols. For TCRbeta analysis, collaborator samples were shipped as frozen whole blood, as isolated PBMCs, or as DNA extracted from either sample type. TCRbeta CDR3 regions were amplified from genomic DNA using the immunoSEQ Assay, a bias-controlled multiplex PCR. As for the original processing: Within the assay, amplification of reference gene primers was used to estimate how many nucleated cells each sample contained. To quantify the absolute abundance of each unique TCRbeta CDR3 rearrangement, sequence reads were collapsed and filtered. Productive Simpson clonality was computed per sample as the square root of Simpson's diversity index over productive rearrangements. TCRdb obtained this table from immuneACCESS and retained in-frame rearrangements with V and J assigned. These tables miss some clones; where compared with another copy, unresolved V genes account for less than half of the shortfall, and the remainder is unexplained. V and J calls and clone size are given by that table; D and trimming were obtained from the DNA. The sample table lists 150,000 or so clones, roughly 90% of them with a count of one. About 0.54% of the sample is held by the ten biggest clonotypes.

The data are from a study of blood T cell repertoires in COVID-19 (dated by TCRdb to the early 2020s). Study-level background: Collaborator samples came from the United States, Italy and Spain and covered acute and convalescent phases of COVID-19. A freely available public database, intended as a resource for researchers studying the immune response to SARS-CoV-2, is where the repertoires were released. The prospective study material was composed of cDNA or gDNA derived from T cells, B-cell-depleted T cells, or PBMCs. Sample metadata almost always included a de-identified subject ID, COVID-19 status, age in years and sex. Deeply sampled blood TCRbeta repertoires from subjects exposed to, actively infected with, or recovered from COVID-19 were included in the dataset. Where available, HLA class I and class II types were taken from metadata supplied by the sample provider and were not determined by assay-based typing. Samples were obtained from the ongoing ImmuneRACE study (first 160 participants) and from 1,254 subjects provided by 6 global collaborators. Points the paper makes about the study in general: The amount of clinical and demographic metadata varied by source and participant and was provided uncurated.

Relative to germline, V is 1 base shorter and J is 5 bases shorter, with 10 bases between their ends. From the cysteine up to the phenylalanine, the CDR3 has a length of 14 residues. Just CDR3 DNA is preserved here, 42 bases in frame from base 1. CDR1 is given as SGHRS and CDR2 as YFSETQ, both from the germline V gene. The chain joins TRBV5-1 to TRBJ2-1; TRBD2 is a possible D gene, resting on 5 matching bases. This receptor was taken from a man aged 45 to 65 with acute or convalescent COVID-19. Sequenced material: peripheral blood. The CDR3 protein is CASSLWGENNEQFF. The sequenced DNA: TGCGCCAGCAGCTTGTGGGGAGAGAACAATGAGCAGTTCTTC.